This record looks at one T cell receptor (beta chain) sequence and its context. Uncontrolled infections, other autoimmune diseases, pregnancy or lactation led to exclusion of patients. The source of the sample is a study of T cells in Graves' hyperthyroidism and ophthalmopathy. The investigators amplified TCR beta CDR3 regions from RNA transcripts. HTBI primers were employed in a first-round RT-PCR of the TCR CDR3. A single record per CDR3 protein comes from TCRdb applying MiXCR to the multiplex PCR reads. The table shows 300,000 to 400,000 distinct CDR3 sequences, with roughly a fifth occurring only once. The source material was blood. The TCR sequence derives from a woman between 45 and 65 years old with Graves' hyperthyroidism.

The CDR3 reads CASSTLPPNYGYTF. The CDR3 nucleotides are TGTGCCAGTAGTACCCTTCCCCCGAACTATGGCTACACCTTC. The genes are TRBV19 and TRBJ1-2, with D unresolved. Germline CDR1 LNHDA, CDR2 SQIVND (reference sequence). CDR3 length: 14 amino acids. Trimming removed 4 bases at V and 2 bases at J, with 11 bases between.